A selection of T cell receptor beta chains follows, all from one sample in a study of cytomegalovirus exposure and HLA in healthy donors. This table comes from immunoSEQ multiplex PCR, and its TCRdb copy is limited to in-frame clones, with some not included. The repertoire holds approximately 44,000 clones, roughly 80% seen once, with around 2.5% in the top ten. Input material: PBMCs. The receptors originated from a man aged 45-65 years in good health and CMV-seronegative. Both conserved end residues are part of each CDR3. The D gene is left open where the match is weak. Some rows mark clone size as missing; the rest say once, few, many or name a class of expanded clone.

TRBJ1-4 TRBV18 TRBD1 few TGTGCCAGCTCACCCCCCGACAGGGTCGGTGAAAAACTGTTTTTT CASSPPDRVGEKLFF
TRBJ2-7 TRBV7-8 . . TGTTCTAGCAGCCAGGGGCCGGCCTACGAGCAGTACTTC CSSSQGPAYEQYF
TRBJ1-1 TRBV11-1 . few TGTGCCAGCAGCTTATATGAAGTCGGCACTGAAGCTTTCTTT CASSLYEVGTEAFF
TRBJ2-3 TRBV4-1 . once TGCGCCAGCAGCCAAGAACCCGGTCTCACAGATACGCAGTATTTT CASSQEPGLTDTQYF
TRBJ2-3 TRBV7-8 TRBD1 . TGTGCCAGCAGCGTAACCGGGACAGCCACGCAGTATTTT CASSVTGTATQYF
TRBJ2-1 TRBV9 . . TGTGCCAGCAGCGTAGCTACGGGATCAGCCTCCTACAATGAGCAGTTCTTC CASSVATGSASYNEQFF
TRBJ2-1 TRBV7-3 TRBD2 few TGTGCCAGCACAGCTAGCGGGAGTTATGAGCAGTTCTTC CASTASGSYEQFF
TRBJ2-5 TRBV5-3 . . TGTGCCAGAAGCGTCGGGCTGGACAGCGAAAGTCTAGGGGAAGAGACCCAGTACTTC CARSVGLDSESLGEETQYF
TRBJ1-1 TRBV7-9 . . TGTTCCAGCAGCTTAAATTCCGGGTACTCTTTCTTT CSSSLNSGYSFF
TRBJ2-1 TRBV5-1 TRBD2 . TGCGCCAGCAGCTTGTCCGGGAGGTCCTACAATGAGCAGTTCTTC CASSLSGRSYNEQFF
TRBJ2-7 TRBV2 . . TGTGCCAGCAGTGGAGGGGGGGCGCGGGAGCAGTACTTC CASSGGGAREQYF
TRBJ1-1 TRBV2 TRBD1 . TGTGCCAGCAGACCCCAGGGGGTAGGAGCTTTCTTT CASRPQGVGAFF
TRBJ1-4 TRBV28 . few TGTGCCAGCAGTTCCTGGGGACATCCAGATGAAAAACTGTTTTTT CASSSWGHPDEKLFF
TRBJ2-7 TRBV4-2 . . TGTGCCAGCAGAGGACAGCCTGGGGTGGGGGAGCAGTACTTC CASRGQPGVGEQYF
TRBJ1-1 TRBV4-3 . . TGCGCCAGCAGCCAAGAGGAGGGGACTACTGAAGCTTTCTTT CASSQEEGTTEAFF
TRBJ2-5 TRBV5-1 TRBD1 once TGCGCCAGCAGCCCGGGACAGGGGAACGGAGAGACCCAGTACTTC CASSPGQGNGETQYF
TRBJ1-2 TRBV30 TRBD1 . TGTGCCTGGAGTCTTCCGACAGGGCTTTATGGTGGCTACACCTTC CAWSLPTGLYGGYTF
TRBJ1-1 TRBV7-9 . . TGTTCCAGCAGCTTAGCGGGGGGGGGCTATACTGAAGCTTTCTTT CSSSLAGGGYTEAFF
TRBJ2-2 TRBV9 TRBD1 once TGTGCCAGCAGCGTAGGGTGGGGACAGGGGTTCACCGGGGAGCTGTTTTTT CASSVGWGQGFTGELFF
TRBJ1-5 TRBV2 . . TGTGCCAGCAAAGGGGGAATTAGCAATCAGCCCCAGCATTTT CASKGGISNQPQHF
TRBJ2-1 TRBV5-8 . . TGTGCCAGCAGCCTTTCCGCGTCTCCCTACAATGAGCAGTTCTTC CASSLSASPYNEQFF
TRBJ1-5 TRBV5-1 . . TGCGCCAGCAGCTTGGAGGCCGGGAGCAATCAGCCCCAGCATTTT CASSLEAGSNQPQHF
TRBJ1-1 TRBV11-3 . . TGTGCCAGCAGCTTATCGGGGATCACTGAAGCTTTCTTT CASSLSGITEAFF
TRBJ1-5 TRBV4-2 . . TGTGCCAGCAACCCCGGGGCTGCGGGGCAGCCCCAGCATTTT CASNPGAAGQPQHF
TRBJ2-1 TRBV7-9 TRBD1 . TGTGCCAGCGGAAGGGGGCTCTTAGGCAATGAGCAGTTCTTC CASGRGLLGNEQFF
TRBJ2-7 TRBV7-6 TRBD1 . TGTGCCAGCAGCCTAACGGGACAGGGGGAGCAGTACTTC CASSLTGQGEQYF
TRBJ1-1 TRBV10-1 . . TGCGCCAGCAGTGAGAGAACAGAGAACACTGAAGCTTTCTTT CASSERTENTEAFF
TRBJ1-6 TRBV28 TRBD1 . TGTGCCGTACAGGGGAGCTGGGCCGGTAATTCACCCCTCCACTTT CAVQGSWAGNSPLHF
TRBJ2-2 TRBV5-6 . . TGTGCCAGCAGAATAGGGGAAGGGGAGCTGTTTTTT CASRIGEGELFF
TRBJ1-1 TRBV7-9 . few TGTTCCAGCAGCTTGGGGGGTGGGATGAACACTGAAGCTTTCTTT CSSSLGGGMNTEAFF